This TCR beta chain was captured by sequencing in a study of T-cell memory formation after mild COVID-19. For the study at large: TCR clusters mostly belonged to single donors.

Whole-study findings and limits: SARS-CoV-2 specificity of second-wave clones peaking day 37 was unconfirmed. Pre-infection memory harbored some responding clones, suggesting cross-reactive memory joined. Clones contracting day 15 to 85 were balanced CD4/CD8; later expanders leaned CD4+.

For this clonotype: Its antigen is as yet unknown.

One entry per CDR3 protein results from TCRdb running MiXCR on the 5' RACE reads. The table records 350,000 to 450,000 distinct CDR3 sequences, 20% to 25% of them present only once. This CDR3 has 14 residues. The ends lost 6 bases at V and 6 bases at J; junction bases unmatched: 4. Material for sequencing was PBMCs or a T cell subset sorted from them (not recorded which). The gene calls are TRBV12-3 or TRBV12-4 and TRBJ2-2, with 10 bases matching TRBD1. The source of this sequence is an adult woman who had mild COVID-19 (a few samples of this study predate the infection). Cell type and time point are not known. The CDR3 sequence is CASRRTGGPGELFF. CDR3 bases: TGTGCCAGCAGGAGGACAGGGGGTCCCGGGGAGCTGTTTTTT.